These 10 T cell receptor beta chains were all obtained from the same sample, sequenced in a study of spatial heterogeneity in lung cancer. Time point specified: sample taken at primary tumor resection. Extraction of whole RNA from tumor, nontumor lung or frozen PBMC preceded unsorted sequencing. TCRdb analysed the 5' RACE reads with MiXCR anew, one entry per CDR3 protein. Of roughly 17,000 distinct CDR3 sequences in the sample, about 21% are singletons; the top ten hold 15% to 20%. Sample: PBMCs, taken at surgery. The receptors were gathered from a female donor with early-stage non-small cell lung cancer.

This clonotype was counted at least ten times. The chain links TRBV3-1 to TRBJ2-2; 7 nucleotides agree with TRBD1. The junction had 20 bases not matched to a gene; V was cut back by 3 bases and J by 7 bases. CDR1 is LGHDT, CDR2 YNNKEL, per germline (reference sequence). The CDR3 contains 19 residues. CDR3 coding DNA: TGTGCCAGCAGCCAGGAACCGGTCGGGAACAGGGGTGTGGACGGGGAGCTGTTTTTT. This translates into CASSQEPVGNRGVDGELFF.

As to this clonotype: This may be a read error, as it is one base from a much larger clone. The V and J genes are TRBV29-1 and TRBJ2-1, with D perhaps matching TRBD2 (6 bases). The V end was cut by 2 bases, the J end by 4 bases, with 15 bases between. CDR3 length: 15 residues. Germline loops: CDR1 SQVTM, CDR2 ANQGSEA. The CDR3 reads CSVEWQEGPYNEQFF. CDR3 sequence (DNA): TGCAGCGTTGAATGGCAGGAGGGCCCTTACAATGAGCAGTTCTTC.

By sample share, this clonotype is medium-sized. CDR3 residues: CASGRDSYEQYF. CDR3 sequence (DNA): TGTGCCAGCGGCCGGGACTCCTACGAGCAGTACTTC. The genes are TRBV12-3 or TRBV12-4 and TRBJ2-7; TRBD2 is a possible D gene (5 bases). This CDR3 is 12 amino acids long. The V and J ends lost 8 bases and 0 bases respectively, with 8 bases between them.

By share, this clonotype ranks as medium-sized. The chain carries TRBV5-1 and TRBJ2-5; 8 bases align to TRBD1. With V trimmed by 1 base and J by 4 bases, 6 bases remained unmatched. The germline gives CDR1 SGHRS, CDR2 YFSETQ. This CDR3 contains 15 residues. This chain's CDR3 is CASSLRTGRRETQYF. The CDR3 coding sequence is TGCGCCAGCAGCTTGCGGACAGGGCGGAGAGAGACCCAGTACTTC.

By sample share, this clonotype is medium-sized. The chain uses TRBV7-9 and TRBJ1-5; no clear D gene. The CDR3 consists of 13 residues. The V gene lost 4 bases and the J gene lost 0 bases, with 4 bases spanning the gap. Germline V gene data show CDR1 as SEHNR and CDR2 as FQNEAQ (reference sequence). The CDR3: CASSSDSNQPQHF. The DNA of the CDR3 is TGTGCCAGCAGCTCAGATAGCAATCAGCCCCAGCATTTT.

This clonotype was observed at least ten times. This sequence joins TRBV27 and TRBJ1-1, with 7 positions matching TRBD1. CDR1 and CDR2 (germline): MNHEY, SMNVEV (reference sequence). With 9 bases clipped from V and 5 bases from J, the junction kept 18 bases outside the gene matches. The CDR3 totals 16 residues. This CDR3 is CASRSLFRQGKTEAFF. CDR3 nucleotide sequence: TGTGCCAGTCGCAGTTTGTTCCGACAGGGAAAAACTGAAGCTTTCTTT.

The CDR3 bases are TGTGCCACCAGTGATTTCTACCCAGATACGCAGTATTTT. As protein: CATSDFYPDTQYF. The V and J genes are TRBV24-1 and TRBJ2-3, with D unresolved. Trimming pared 1 base from V and 4 bases from J, leaving 5 bases between. The CDR3 runs to 13 residues. The germline gives CDR1 KGHDR, CDR2 SFDVKD.

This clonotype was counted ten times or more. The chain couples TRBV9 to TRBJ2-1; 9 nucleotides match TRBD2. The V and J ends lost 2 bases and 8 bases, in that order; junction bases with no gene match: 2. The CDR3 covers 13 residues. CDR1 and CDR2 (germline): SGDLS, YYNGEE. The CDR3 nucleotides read TGTGCCAGCAGCGTTAGCGGGGGAGATGAGCAGTTCTTC. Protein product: CASSVSGGDEQFF.

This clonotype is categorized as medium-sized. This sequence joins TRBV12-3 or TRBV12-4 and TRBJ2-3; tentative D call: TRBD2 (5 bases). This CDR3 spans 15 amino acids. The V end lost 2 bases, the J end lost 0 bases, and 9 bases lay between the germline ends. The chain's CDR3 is CASSLRGLSTDTQYF. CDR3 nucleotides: TGTGCCAGCAGTTTAAGAGGGCTTAGCACAGATACGCAGTATTTT.

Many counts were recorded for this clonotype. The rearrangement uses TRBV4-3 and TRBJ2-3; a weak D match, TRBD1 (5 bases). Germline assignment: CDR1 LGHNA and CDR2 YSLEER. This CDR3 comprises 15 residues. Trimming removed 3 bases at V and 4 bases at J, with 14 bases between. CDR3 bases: TGCGCCAGCAGCCAGCTTCAGGGTGGAGCAGATACGCAGTATTTT. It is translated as CASSQLQGGADTQYF.